This passage covers 26 T cell receptor beta chains from one sample sequenced in a study of graft-versus-host responses after intestinal transplantation. Data came from immunoSEQ multiplex PCR; TCRdb stores just in-frame clones and leaves some out. The table has approximately 20,000 clones, about nine tenths seen once. The specimen was PBMCs, collected around 230 days after intestinal transplant. The receptors shown here come from a human patient who received an intestinal transplant, so some T cells may come from the graft donor.

The rearrangement links TRBV30 to TRBJ1-1; D remains unclear. Per the germline V gene, CDR1 is GTSNPN and CDR2 is SVGIG (reference sequence). The CDR3 totals 12 residues. Trimming left V 5 bases short and J 3 bases short, with 10 bases between. Here the CDR3 reads CAWGPAHTEAFF. The DNA for the CDR3 is TGTGCCTGGGGGCCAGCCCACACTGAAGCTTTCTTT.

The CDR3 DNA sequence: TGTGCCATCTACAGGTATGGCTACACCTTC. Translating gives CAIYRYGYTF. V and J are TRBV6-1 and TRBJ1-2, with D perhaps TRBD1 (5 bases). The CDR3 is 10 amino acids. CDR1 and CDR2 (germline): MNHNS, SASEGT. V lost 10 bases to trimming and J lost 5 bases, with 8 bases between them.

This chain connects TRBV10-1 to TRBJ1-1; D gene uncertain. The germline CDR1 and CDR2 sequences are WNHNN and SYGVQD (reference sequence). Trimming cost V 2 bases and J 2 bases, with 9 bases left between them. The CDR3 loop spans 14 amino acids. The CDR3, as DNA: TGCGCCAGCAGTGAGAACGGGGTAAACACTGAAGCTTTCTTT. It codes for CASSENGVNTEAFF.

This chain links TRBV9 with TRBJ1-1, with unresolved D. Per the germline V gene, CDR1 is SGDLS and CDR2 is YYNGEE. The V and J ends lost 0 bases and 0 bases respectively, with 9 bases between them. This CDR3 contains 15 residues. In DNA, the CDR3 is TGTGCCAGCAGCGTAGATCCACAGCTGAACACTGAAGCTTTCTTT. Its translation: CASSVDPQLNTEAFF.

This chain links TRBV21-1 with TRBJ2-7; TRBD2 is the table's D call, not checked against the DNA. TRBV21-1 is reported as a pseudogene. The CDR3 has 15 amino acids. Here the CDR3 reads CASSRLAGVTYEQYF. Written as DNA, the CDR3 is TGTGCCAGCAGCAGACTAGCGGGGGTGACCTACGAGCAGTACTTC.

This rearrangement joins TRBV13 to TRBJ2-5; D uncertain. V lost 5 bases and J 1 base, leaving 14 bases between the germline ends. The CDR3 has 15 residues. From germline, CDR1 is PRHDT and CDR2 FYEKMQ (reference sequence). Here the CDR3 reads CASSPSSDGQETQYF. DNA for the CDR3: TGTGCCAGCAGCCCAAGCTCGGACGGCCAAGAGACCCAGTACTTC.

The genes are TRBV11-2 and TRBJ2-3, with D uncertain. The CDR3 consists of 16 residues. The V gene lost 1 base and the J gene lost 0 bases, with 11 bases spanning the gap. From germline, CDR1 is SGHAT and CDR2 FQNNGV. The CDR3 reads CASSLGLGLSTDTQYF. DNA for the CDR3: TGTGCCAGCAGCTTAGGTCTAGGCCTTAGCACAGATACGCAGTATTTT.

The chain is built from TRBV7-9 and TRBJ1-1, with D maybe TRBD1 (6 bases). With 4 bases removed from V and 1 base from J, the gap between germline ends came to 25 bases. In germline, CDR1 is SEHNR, CDR2 FQNEAQ (reference sequence). CDR3 size: 19 residues. The CDR3 is CASSSPASLLDRQNTEAFF. In nucleotides, the CDR3 is TGTGCCAGCAGCTCCCCGGCCTCGTTATTGGACAGACAGAACACTGAAGCTTTCTTT.

The V and J genes are TRBV7-6 and TRBJ2-1, with D perhaps matching TRBD1 or TRBD2 (6 bases each). Trimming shortened V by 0 bases and J by 4 bases, and 10 bases separated the two germline ends. Per the germline V gene, CDR1 is SGHVS and CDR2 is FNYEAQ. The CDR3 has 15 residues. The CDR3 bases are TGTGCCAGCAGCTTAGCGGGGGGCCTTTACAATGAGCAGTTCTTC. It specifies CASSLAGGLYNEQFF.

The chain couples TRBV5-1 to TRBJ2-1; the D gene is possibly TRBD1 (6 bases). CDR1 and CDR2 from the germline V gene are SGHRS and YFSETQ. The CDR3 runs to 14 residues. The germline V and J ends were trimmed by 2 bases and 1 base, with 7 bases remaining between them. CDR3 residues: CASSLQGSYNEQFF. The CDR3 bases are TGCGCCAGCAGCTTACAGGGATCCTACAATGAGCAGTTCTTC.

The V and J genes are TRBV19 and TRBJ2-6, with D perhaps given as TRBD1 or TRBD2 (6 bases each). The CDR3 length is 19 residues. Trimming took 2 bases from V and 1 from J, leaving 18 bases between them. CDR1 and CDR2 (germline): LNHDA, SQIVND (reference sequence). The CDR3 DNA is TGTGCCAGTAGTATAAAGGGGTGGAAGGGGGGTTCTGGGGCCAACGTCCTGACTTTC. Amino acid sequence: CASSIKGWKGGSGANVLTF. Using reference TRBV19 and TRBJ2-6 for the parts outside the CDR3, the full variable domain is DGGITQSPKYLFRKEGQNVTLSCEQNLNHDAMYWYRQDPGQGLRLIYYSQIVNDFQKGDIAEGYSVSREKKESFPLTVTSAQKNPTAFYLCASSIKGWKGGSGANVLTFGAGSRLTVL.

The chain carries TRBV7-9 and TRBJ1-1; D might be TRBD1 (5 bases). V dropped 5 bases and J dropped 4 bases, with 11 bases sitting between them. Germline assignment: CDR1 SEHNR and CDR2 FQNEAQ (reference sequence). CDR3 size: 13 residues. The chain's CDR3 is CASSPRDTTEAFF. The CDR3, as DNA: TGTGCCAGCAGCCCCAGGGATACCACTGAAGCTTTCTTT.

This clone was counted a single time. Other DNA sequences of this sample code for an identical CDR3. The chain employs TRBV19 and TRBJ1-4; 9 bases align to TRBD1. This CDR3 is built from 14 residues. Looked up from germline, CDR1 is LNHDA and CDR2 is SQIVND (reference sequence). The ends lost 7 bases at V and 8 bases at J; junction bases unmatched: 8. This CDR3 reads CASKGDRVSEKLFF. The DNA for the CDR3 is TGTGCCAGTAAGGGGGACAGGGTGTCGGAAAAACTGTTTTTT. Full variable domain (outside the CDR3, taken from reference TRBV19 and TRBJ1-4): DGGITQSPKYLFRKEGQNVTLSCEQNLNHDAMYWYRQDPGQGLRLIYYSQIVNDFQKGDIAEGYSVSREKKESFPLTVTSAQKNPTAFYLCASKGDRVSEKLFFGSGTQLSVL.

This chain uses TRBV5-1 with TRBJ2-3; D remains unclear. The CDR3 consists of 14 residues. The germline V gene encodes CDR1 SGHRS and CDR2 YFSETQ. V was trimmed by 3 bases and J by 4 bases, leaving 12 bases between them. This CDR3 is CASSYERGPDTQYF. The CDR3, as DNA: TGCGCCAGCAGCTACGAACGTGGCCCAGATACGCAGTATTTT.

The chain uses TRBV11-2 and TRBJ2-5; 7 bases fit TRBD2. Germline CDR1 is SGHAT and CDR2 is FQNNGV. The CDR3 runs 14 residues. The V gene end was trimmed by 5 bases and the J gene end by 2 bases; junction bases not matched to a gene: 5. CDR3 nucleotides: TGTGCCAGCAGCCGTCTAGCGGTACAAGAGACCCAGTACTTC. Its protein is CASSRLAVQETQYF.

The genes are TRBV19 and TRBJ2-1; possibly TRBD2 for D (5 bases). The V and J ends lost 4 bases and 7 bases respectively, with 11 bases between them. Germline CDR1 and CDR2: LNHDA and SQIVND (reference sequence). This CDR3 has 13 amino acids. The CDR3 sequence is CASSTGLQNEQFF. The CDR3 region has the DNA TGTGCCAGTAGTACCGGACTTCAGAATGAGCAGTTCTTC.

The V gene is TRBV19, the J gene TRBJ2-1, with TRBD2 matching over 9 bases. The germline CDR1 and CDR2 sequences are LNHDA and SQIVND (reference sequence). CDR3 length: 15 residues. J gave up 0 bases and V 8 bases, and 5 bases lay outside the gene matches. The CDR3 protein is CASRARGGSYNEQFF. Here the CDR3 DNA reads TGTGCCAGTCGGGCGCGGGGGGGCTCCTACAATGAGCAGTTCTTC.

The chain combines TRBV28 with TRBJ2-1; TRBD2 agrees at 8 bases. The CDR3 has 13 amino acids. The V gene's germline CDR1 is MDHEN and CDR2 SYDVKM. Losses at the gene ends were 6 bases for V and 6 bases for J; bases not matched to a gene: 4. The CDR3 DNA is TGTGCCAGCAGCTACGGGGGGGCCAATGAGCAGTTCTTC. Its translation: CASSYGGANEQFF. Based on the CDR3 plus reference TRBV28 and TRBJ2-1, the full variable domain is DVKVTQSSRYLVKRTGEKVFLECVQDMDHENMFWYRQDPGLGLRLIYFSYDVKMKEKGDIPEGYSVSREKKERFSLILESASTNQTSMYLCASSYGGANEQFFGPGTRLTVL.

This clone has only one observation. V and J are TRBV5-1 and TRBJ1-6; D ambiguous. Germline CDR1 SGHRS, CDR2 YFSETQ. CDR3 size: 17 residues. The V end was cut by 0 bases, the J end by 4 bases, with 14 bases between. This CDR3 reads CASSLELLTDYNSPLHF. The CDR3 DNA reads as TGCGCCAGCAGCTTGGAACTCCTTACAGATTATAATTCACCCCTCCACTTT.

V gene TRBV11-3 combines with J gene TRBJ2-1; 8 bases agree with TRBD1. V trimming: 8 bases; J trimming: 5 bases; junction bases outside the gene matches: 5. This CDR3 has 13 residues. Germline V lookup: CDR1 SGHNT, CDR2 YENEEA. In DNA, the CDR3 is TGTGCCAGCTCCAACAGGGGGGACAATGAGCAGTTCTTC. This sequence encodes CASSNRGDNEQFF. The full variable domain, its missing parts supplied by reference TRBV11-3 and TRBJ2-1, is EAGVVQSPRYKIIEKKQPVAFWCNPISGHNTLYWYLQNLGQGPELLIRYENEEAVDDSQLPKDRFSAERLKGVDSTLKIQPAELGDSAVYLCASSNRGDNEQFFGPGTRLTVL.

This sequence joins TRBV7-3 and TRBJ2-5; D is unresolved. TRBJ2-7 matches the DNA end more closely, so the J call is doubtful. From germline, CDR1 is SGHTA and CDR2 FQGTGA. The CDR3 has 13 amino acids. The DNA of the CDR3 is TGTGCCAGCAGCTGCGACTGGGACTACGAGCAGTACTTC. It yields the protein CASSCDWDYEQYF.

This clone was recorded once. The genes are TRBV6-5 and TRBJ1-1, with no clear D. Germline CDR1 reads MNHEY; CDR2 reads SVGAGI. The length of the CDR3 is 15 residues. V was cut by 5 bases and J by 0 bases, with 13 bases left in between. CDR3 in DNA: TGTGCCAGCAGTGTTCGGGGATCCTTGAACACTGAAGCTTTCTTT. Translating it yields CASSVRGSLNTEAFF.

This sequence joins TRBV12-5 and TRBJ2-5, with D perhaps given as TRBD1 or TRBD2 (5 bases each). The J call may be wrong; the DNA end is better matched by TRBJ2-7. The germline CDR1 and CDR2 sequences are LGHNT and FRNRAP. There are 14 residues in the CDR3. The DNA of the CDR3 is TGTGCTAGTGGCCTCGGGGCATCGACCTACGAGCAGTACTTC. As protein: CASGLGASTYEQYF.

This chain uses TRBV5-1 with TRBJ1-2; 10 bases are a match to TRBD1. This CDR3 has 14 amino acids. J was trimmed by 4 bases and V by 4 bases; bases with no gene match: 4. The germline gives CDR1 SGHRS, CDR2 YFSETQ. CDR3 DNA: TGCGCCAGCAGCACCGGACAGGGGGTCTATGGCTACACCTTC. This translates into CASSTGQGVYGYTF.

The V call is TRBV14, the J call TRBJ1-1, with D possibly being TRBD1 (6 bases). Germline-derived CDR1 and CDR2 are SGHDN and FVKESK. There are 15 residues in the CDR3. The ends were cut back, 4 bases at V and 4 bases at J, with 16 bases in the middle. CDR3 nucleotide sequence: TGTGCCAGCAGCCCAACGACAGGCAGCTCCACTGAAGCTTTCTTT. This codes for CASSPTTGSSTEAFF.

This clone was detected only a few times. The chain recombines TRBV4-1 with TRBJ1-2; 12 bases are shared with TRBD1. In germline, CDR1 is MGHRA, CDR2 YSYEKL. V lost 1 base to trimming and J lost 6 bases; unmatched junction nucleotides: 3. The CDR3 totals 15 residues. For the CDR3, the DNA is TGCGCCAGCAGCCAAGCCGGGACAGGGGGCGATGGCTACACCTTC. It is translated as CASSQAGTGGDGYTF.